This TCR beta chain is from a study of cytomegalovirus exposure and HLA in healthy donors. With regard to this clone: Antigen specificity is unknown.

The study, taken as a whole, reports: It was reportedly the case that the classifier diagnosed cytomegalovirus status with high specificity and sensitivity. By HLA locus, TCR association rates varied in a later analysis, with DRB1 showing the most and HLA-C the fewest.

All donors participated as healthy donors of bone marrow. The CDR3 has 13 residues. CDR1 is MDHEN, CDR2 SYDVKM, per germline. Trimming removed 10 bases from V and 4 bases from J; junction bases left unmatched: 7. The study ran its PCR with 60 Vbeta and 13 Jbeta primers. The protocol was immunoSEQ multiplex PCR, while the TCRdb copy is restricted to in-frame clones and leaves out a portion. The repertoire holds around 170,000 clones, with approximately 81% as singletons. Material: PBMCs. The J gene is TRBJ1-5, the V gene TRBV28; 7 bases fit TRBD1. The sequence was collected from a boy aged 2-9 years in good health and CMV-seronegative. The CDR3 nucleotides read TGTGCCACCATACCAGGGGGTAATCAGCCCCAGCATTTT. Translated: CATIPGGNQPQHF.